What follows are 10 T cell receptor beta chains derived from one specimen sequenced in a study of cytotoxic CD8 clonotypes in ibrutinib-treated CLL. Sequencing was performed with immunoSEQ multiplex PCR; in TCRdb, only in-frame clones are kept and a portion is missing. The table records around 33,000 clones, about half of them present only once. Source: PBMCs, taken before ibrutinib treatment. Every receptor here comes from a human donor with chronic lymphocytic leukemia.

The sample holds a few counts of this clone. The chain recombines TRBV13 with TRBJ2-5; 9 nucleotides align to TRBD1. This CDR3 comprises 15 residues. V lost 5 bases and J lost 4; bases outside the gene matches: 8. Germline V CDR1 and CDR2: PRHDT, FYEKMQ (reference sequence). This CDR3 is CASSNNRGLLETQYF. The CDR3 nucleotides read TGTGCCAGCAGCAACAACAGGGGGCTTTTAGAGACCCAGTACTTC.

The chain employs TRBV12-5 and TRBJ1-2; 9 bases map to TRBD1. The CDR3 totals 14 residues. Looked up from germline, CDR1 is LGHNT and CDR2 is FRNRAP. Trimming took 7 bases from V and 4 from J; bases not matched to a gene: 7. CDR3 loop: CASAPGQGVYGYTF. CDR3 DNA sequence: TGTGCTAGTGCCCCGGGACAGGGAGTCTATGGCTACACCTTC.

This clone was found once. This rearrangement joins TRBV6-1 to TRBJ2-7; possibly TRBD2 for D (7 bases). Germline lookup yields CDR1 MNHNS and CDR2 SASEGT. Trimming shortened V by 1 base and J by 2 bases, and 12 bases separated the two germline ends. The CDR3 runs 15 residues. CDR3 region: CASSEGGGDPYEQYF. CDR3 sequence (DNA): TGTGCCAGCAGTGAAGGAGGGGGGGACCCCTACGAGCAGTACTTC.

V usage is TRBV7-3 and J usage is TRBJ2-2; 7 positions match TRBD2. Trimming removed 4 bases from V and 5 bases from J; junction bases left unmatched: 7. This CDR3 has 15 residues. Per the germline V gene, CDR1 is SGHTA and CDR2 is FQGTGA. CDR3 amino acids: CASSSPRGGTGELFF. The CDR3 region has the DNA TGTGCCAGCAGCTCCCCTAGGGGAGGGACCGGGGAGCTGTTTTTT.

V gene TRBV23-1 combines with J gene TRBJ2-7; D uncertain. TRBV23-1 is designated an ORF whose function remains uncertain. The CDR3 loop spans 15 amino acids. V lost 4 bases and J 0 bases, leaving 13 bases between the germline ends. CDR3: CASSRTRTGSYEQYF. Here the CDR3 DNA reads TGCGCCAGCAGTCGGACGCGGACGGGCTCCTACGAGCAGTACTTC.

As DNA, the CDR3 is TGTGCTAGTGGTTTGGCCCTCCCCGGGTCCCCGGCATATTTCTACGAGCAGTACTTC. It codes for CASGLALPGSPAYFYEQYF. The rearrangement joins TRBV12-5 to TRBJ2-7; D remains unclear. Between the trimmed V and J ends, which lost 1 base and 3 bases, there was a span of 25 bases. Germline lookup yields CDR1 LGHNT and CDR2 FRNRAP. The CDR3 loop spans 19 amino acids.

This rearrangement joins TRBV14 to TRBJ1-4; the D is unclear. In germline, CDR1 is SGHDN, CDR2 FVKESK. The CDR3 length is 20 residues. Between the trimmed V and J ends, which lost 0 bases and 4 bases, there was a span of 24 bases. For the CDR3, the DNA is TGTGCCAGCAGCCAAGATTGGATAGGGTCCAGGCCCGGGCGTAATGAAAAACTGTTTTTT. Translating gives CASSQDWIGSRPGRNEKLFF.

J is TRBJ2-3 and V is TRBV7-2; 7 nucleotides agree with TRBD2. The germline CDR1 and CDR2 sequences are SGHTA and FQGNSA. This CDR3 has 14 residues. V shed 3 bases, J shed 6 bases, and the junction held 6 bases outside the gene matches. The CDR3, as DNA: TGTGCCAGCAGCTTCCGGGGGGAGGTGGATACGCAGTATTTT. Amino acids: CASSFRGEVDTQYF.

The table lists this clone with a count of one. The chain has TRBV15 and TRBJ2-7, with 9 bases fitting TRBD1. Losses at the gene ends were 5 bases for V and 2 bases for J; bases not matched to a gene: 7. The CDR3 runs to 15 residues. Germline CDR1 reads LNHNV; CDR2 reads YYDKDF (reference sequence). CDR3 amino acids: CATSPSWDRAYEQYF. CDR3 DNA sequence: TGTGCCACCAGCCCTTCGTGGGACAGGGCCTACGAGCAGTACTTC.

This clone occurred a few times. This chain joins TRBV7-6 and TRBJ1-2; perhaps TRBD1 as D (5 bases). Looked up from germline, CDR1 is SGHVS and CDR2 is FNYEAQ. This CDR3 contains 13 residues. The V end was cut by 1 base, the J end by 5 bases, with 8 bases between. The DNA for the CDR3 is TGTGCCAGCAGCTTAGGGGGGTTATATGGCTACACCTTC. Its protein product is CASSLGGLYGYTF.